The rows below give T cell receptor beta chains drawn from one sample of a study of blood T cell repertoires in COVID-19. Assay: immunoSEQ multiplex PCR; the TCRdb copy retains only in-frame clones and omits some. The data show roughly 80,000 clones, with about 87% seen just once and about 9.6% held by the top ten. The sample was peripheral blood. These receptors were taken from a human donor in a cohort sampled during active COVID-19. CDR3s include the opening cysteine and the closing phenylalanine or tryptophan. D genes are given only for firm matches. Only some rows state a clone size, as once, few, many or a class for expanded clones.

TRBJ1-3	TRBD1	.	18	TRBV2	CASSPTGGTGQIGNTIYF	TGTGCCAGCAGCCCAACAGGCGGGACAGGTCAGATCGGAAACACCATATATTTT
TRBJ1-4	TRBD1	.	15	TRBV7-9	CASSSTGGVDEKLFF	TGTGCCAGCAGCTCAACAGGGGGCGTTGATGAAAAACTGTTTTTT
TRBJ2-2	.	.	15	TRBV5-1	CASSLSGGHAGELFF	TGCGCCAGCAGCTTGTCAGGGGGGCACGCCGGGGAGCTGTTTTTT
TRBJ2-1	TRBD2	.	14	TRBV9	CASSPGLADNEQFF	TGTGCCAGCAGCCCCGGACTAGCCGACAATGAGCAGTTCTTC
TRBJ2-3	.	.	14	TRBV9	CASSVRSASHTQYF	TGTGCCAGCAGCGTACGTAGCGCCTCACATACGCAGTATTTT
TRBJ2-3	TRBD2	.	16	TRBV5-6	CASSSMGGYGTDTQYF	TGTGCCAGCAGCTCCATGGGGGGGTACGGGACAGATACGCAGTATTTT
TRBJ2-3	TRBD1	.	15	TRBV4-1	CASSPGTGYTDTQYF	TGCGCCAGCAGCCCCGGGACAGGGTATACAGATACGCAGTATTTT
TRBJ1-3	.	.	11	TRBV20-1	CSAKRGNTIYF	TGCAGTGCTAAGCGGGGGAACACCATATATTTT
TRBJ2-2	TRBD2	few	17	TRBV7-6	CASSWARGAPNTGELFF	TGTGCCAGCAGCTGGGCGCGGGGGGCTCCGAACACCGGGGAGCTGTTTTTT
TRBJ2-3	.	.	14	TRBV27	CASSLFTGTDTQYF	TGTGCCAGCAGTTTATTCACAGGCACAGATACGCAGTATTTT
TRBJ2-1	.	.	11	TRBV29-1	CSVARGGVQFF	TGCAGCGTTGCCCGGGGTGGAGTTCAGTTCTTC
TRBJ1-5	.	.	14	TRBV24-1	CATEGTGSNQPQHF	TGTGCCACCGAGGGTACGGGAAGCAATCAGCCCCAGCATTTT
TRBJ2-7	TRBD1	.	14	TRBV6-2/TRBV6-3	CASSRDRGQLRQYF	TGTGCCAGCAGCCGGGACAGGGGTCAGTTGAGGCAGTACTTC
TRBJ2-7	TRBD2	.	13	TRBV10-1	CASSPREDYEQYF	TGCGCCAGCAGCCCCCGGGAGGACTACGAGCAGTACTTC